A single sample gave rise to the 14 T cell receptor beta chains below, sequenced in a study of CD8 T cells in Susac syndrome. Reverse transcription of about 0.45 to 1 ug RNA used random hexamers. TCRdb fed the immunoSEQ multiplex PCR reads into MiXCR, producing one record per CDR3 protein. Here the sample spans approximately 170,000 distinct CDR3 sequences, about 90% being singletons. Sequencing was done on a sample of CD4+ T cells from PBMCs. Source of these receptors: a human donor in good health.

The J gene is TRBJ2-1, the V gene TRBV4-3; 9 bases are a match to TRBD1. The CDR3 sequence is 16 residues long. CDR1 and CDR2 from the germline V gene are LGHNA and YSLEER. Losses at the gene ends were 4 bases for V and 6 bases for J; bases not matched to a gene: 10. The CDR3 DNA reads TGCGCCAGCAGCCGCTTCGGGACAGGGCTCGCCAATGAGCAGTTCTTC. Translating it yields CASSRFGTGLANEQFF.

This clonotype came up a few times. The chain joins TRBV28 to TRBJ2-7; TRBD2 matches at 11 bases. The V gene end was trimmed by 8 bases and the J gene end by 2 bases; junction bases not matched to a gene: 2. Germline loops: CDR1 MDHEN, CDR2 SYDVKM. This CDR3 region has 13 residues. CDR3 sequence: CASGTSGPYEQYF. For the CDR3, the DNA is TGTGCCAGCGGGACTAGCGGACCCTACGAGCAGTACTTC.

V and J are TRBV29-1 and TRBJ1-2, with D maybe TRBD1 (6 bases). CDR1 and CDR2 (germline): SQVTM, ANQGSEA. The length of the CDR3 is 16 residues. The V gene lost 6 bases and the J gene lost 1 base, with 21 bases spanning the gap. CDR3 in DNA: TGCAGCGTCAATCAGGTCTTTGGACAGAATAACTATGGCTACACCTTC. This translates into CSVNQVFGQNNYGYTF.

J is TRBJ2-1 and V is TRBV12-3 or TRBV12-4; the D is unclear. Between the trimmed V and J ends, which lost 8 bases and 1 base, there was a span of 15 bases. The CDR3 runs 15 residues. The DNA for the CDR3 is TGTGCCAGCTTCTACCTGGGCAGTTCCTACAATGAGCAGTTCTTC. It encodes CASFYLGSSYNEQFF.

The chain recombines TRBV6-2 or TRBV6-3 with TRBJ1-5, with a tentative D call TRBD1 (6 bases). The germline gives CDR1 MNHEY, CDR2 SVGEGT. V was pared by 7 bases and J by 11 bases, with 18 bases between. CDR3 size: 13 residues. The CDR3 region has the DNA TGTGCCAGCAATCGCAGGGGCCATCTGACCCAGCATTTT. Translation: CASNRRGHLTQHF.

CDR3 sequence: CATSDLTGYGYTF. The CDR3 DNA reads TGTGCCACCAGTGATTTGACAGGCTATGGCTACACCTTC. The chain joins TRBV24-1 to TRBJ1-2, with D possibly TRBD1 on 5 matching bases. In germline, CDR1 is KGHDR, CDR2 SFDVKD. This CDR3 comprises 13 residues. V lost 0 bases, J lost 4 bases, and 5 bases lay in between.

V and J are TRBV29-1 and TRBJ1-5; D unresolved. This CDR3 spans 13 amino acids. Deletions cut 4 bases from V and 0 bases from J, with 7 bases between. In germline, CDR1 is SQVTM, CDR2 ANQGSEA. The CDR3 protein is CSVVDDSNQPQHF. CDR3 DNA: TGCAGCGTTGTAGACGATAGCAATCAGCCCCAGCATTTT.

The chain recombines TRBV24-1 with TRBJ2-2; D is unclear. Trimming left V 7 bases short and J 7 bases short, with 12 bases between. The CDR3 loop spans 13 amino acids. In germline, CDR1 is KGHDR, CDR2 SFDVKD. The CDR3 region has the DNA TGTGCCACCAGGGATAATTGGGACGGGGAGCTGTTTTTT. As protein: CATRDNWDGELFF.

The rearrangement links TRBV5-6 to TRBJ2-2; 8 nucleotides agree with TRBD1. Trimming took 2 bases from V and 7 from J; bases not matched to a gene: 4. The germline CDR1 and CDR2 sequences are SGHDT and YYEEEE. The CDR3 spans 14 residues. CDR3 protein: CASSFRGQGGELFF. CDR3 in DNA: TGTGCCAGCAGCTTCAGGGGGCAGGGCGGGGAGCTGTTTTTT.

V usage is TRBV14 and J usage is TRBJ2-5, with TRBD2 matching 11 bases. V lost 4 bases, J lost 5 bases, and 6 bases stayed unmatched. CDR1 and CDR2 (germline): SGHDN, FVKESK. This CDR3 contains 15 residues. The CDR3 protein is CASSPLAGGGETQYF. Here the CDR3 DNA reads TGTGCCAGCAGCCCCCTAGCGGGGGGCGGTGAGACCCAGTACTTC.

The rearrangement joins TRBV18 to TRBJ2-7; 8 bases align to TRBD1. With 3 bases clipped from V and 3 bases from J, the junction kept 4 bases outside the gene matches. The CDR3 covers 14 residues. Looked up from germline, CDR1 is KGHSH and CDR2 is LQKENI. The chain's CDR3 is CASSPGQGYYEQYF. In DNA, the CDR3 is TGTGCCAGCTCACCCGGACAGGGTTACTACGAGCAGTACTTC.

The J gene is TRBJ2-1, the V gene TRBV24-1; D gene ambiguous. The V gene lost 3 bases and the J gene lost 6 bases, with 8 bases spanning the gap. CDR1 KGHDR and CDR2 SFDVKD come from the germline V gene. The CDR3 totals 13 residues. The CDR3 nucleotides read TGTGCCACCAGTGATCCCCCTTTCAATGAGCAGTTCTTC. It translates to CATSDPPFNEQFF.

The chain combines TRBV25-1 with TRBJ2-1; perhaps TRBD2 as D (6 bases). The length of the CDR3 is 15 residues. Trimming pared 5 bases from V and 4 bases from J, leaving 15 bases between. Germline CDR1 and CDR2: MGHDK and SYGVNS. CDR3 nucleotides: TGTGCCAGCAGTCGGAGGATAGCGGCTTACAATGAGCAGTTCTTC. Encoded protein: CASSRRIAAYNEQFF. The full variable domain, completed using reference TRBV25-1 and TRBJ2-1, is EADIYQTPRYLVIGTGKKITLECSQTMGHDKMYWYQQDPGMELHLIHYSYGVNSTEKGDLSSESTVSRIRTEHFPLTLESARPSHTSQYLCASSRRIAAYNEQFFGPGTRLTVL.

This clonotype was recorded once. V and J are TRBV6-2 or TRBV6-3 and TRBJ2-6; 10 nucleotides line up with TRBD1. From germline, CDR1 is MNHEY and CDR2 SVGEGT. The length of the CDR3 is 17 residues. The J segment lost 2 bases and the V segment lost 4 bases, leaving 5 bases of the junction unmatched. In DNA form, the CDR3 reads TGTGCCAGCAGTTCCGCGACAGGGGGCCCTGGGGCCAACGTCCTGACTTTC. Its protein is CASSSATGGPGANVLTF.